This TCR beta chain is drawn from a study of breast tumors, draining lymph nodes, adjacent tissues. Study-level points and caveats: Luminal-like breast cancer showed significantly greater tumor-nontumor repertoire similarity than basal-like breast cancer did.

A word on this clonotype: Its matching antigen is unknown.

This CDR3 has 15 residues. The germline V gene encodes CDR1 SQVTM and CDR2 ANQGSEA. Deletions cut 3 bases from V and 4 bases from J, with 16 bases between. MiXCR, applied by TCRdb to the multiplex PCR reads, yields one record per CDR3 protein. The sample holds about 63,000 distinct CDR3 sequences, less than 75% seen once. The TCR sequence derives from a female donor with breast cancer. Some clones in this sample may be carry-over from other donors' samples. The V call is TRBV29-1, the J call TRBJ2-1; D is ambiguous. The sequencing sample was made of breast tumor tissue. In DNA form, the CDR3 reads TGCAGCGTTGAGACTTACGACACTCGATACAATGAGCAGTTCTTC. Translating gives CSVETYDTRYNEQFF.